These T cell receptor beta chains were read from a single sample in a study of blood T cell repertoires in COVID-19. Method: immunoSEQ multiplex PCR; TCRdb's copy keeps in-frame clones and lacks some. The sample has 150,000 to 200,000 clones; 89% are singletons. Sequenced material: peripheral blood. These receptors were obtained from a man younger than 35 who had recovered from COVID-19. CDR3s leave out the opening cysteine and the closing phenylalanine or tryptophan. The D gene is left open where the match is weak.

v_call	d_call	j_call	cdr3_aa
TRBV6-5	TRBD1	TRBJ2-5	ASRKDRVGQETQY
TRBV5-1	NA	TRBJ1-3	ASSWEGSGNTIY
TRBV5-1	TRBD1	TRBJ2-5	ASSLGATGGIETQY
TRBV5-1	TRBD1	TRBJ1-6	ASSPGQGDSPLH
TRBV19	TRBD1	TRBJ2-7	ASSRQGADEQY
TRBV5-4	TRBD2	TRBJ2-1	ASSLRASGYNEQF
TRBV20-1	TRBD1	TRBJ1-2	SATTGQGSP
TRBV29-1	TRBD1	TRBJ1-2	SVVQGGYGYT
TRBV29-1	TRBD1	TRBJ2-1	STRGGQFYNEQF
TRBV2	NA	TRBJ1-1	ASRQETNTEAF
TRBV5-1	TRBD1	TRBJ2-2	ASSPARGQANTGELF
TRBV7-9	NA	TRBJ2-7	ASSSTGAAYEQY
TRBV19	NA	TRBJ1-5	ASRSHRVGDQPQH
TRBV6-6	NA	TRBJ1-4	ASSWTSGATNEKLF
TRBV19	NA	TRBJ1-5	ASTGPRGGGDQPQH
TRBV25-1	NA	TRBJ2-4	ASSEFRENAKNIQY
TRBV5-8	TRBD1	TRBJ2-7	ASSRTGPIYEQY
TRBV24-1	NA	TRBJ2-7	ATSDGYEQY
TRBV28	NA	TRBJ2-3	ASSLTGEDTQY
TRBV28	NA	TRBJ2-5	ASAAQGLPRSRETQY
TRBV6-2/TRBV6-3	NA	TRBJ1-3	ASSYDPGMEGNTIY
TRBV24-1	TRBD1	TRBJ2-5	ATSDLQGISQETQY
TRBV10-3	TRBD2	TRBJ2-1	AISESPGGGRGSYNEQF
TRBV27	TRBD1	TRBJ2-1	ASSWGQDYNEQF
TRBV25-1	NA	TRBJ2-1	ASSEFGGTYNEQF
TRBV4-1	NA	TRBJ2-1	ASSPQGQISYNEQF
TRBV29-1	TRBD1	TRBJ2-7	SVSGQGGYYEQY
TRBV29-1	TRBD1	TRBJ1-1	SLTEFSRDRVNTEAF
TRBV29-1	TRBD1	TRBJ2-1	SVARRTGVNEQF
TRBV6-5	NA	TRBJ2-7	ASSRHGSGEEQY
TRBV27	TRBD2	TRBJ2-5	ASSFPDSGRRGTQY
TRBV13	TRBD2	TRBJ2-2	ASSRVGGRAVGTGELF
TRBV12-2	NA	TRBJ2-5	ASRLAQGRETQY
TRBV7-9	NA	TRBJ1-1	ASSLVIGQGLKNTEAF
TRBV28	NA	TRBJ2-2	ASILGGNTGELF
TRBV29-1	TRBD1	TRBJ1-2	SVLDRNYGYT